Presented here are 10 T cell receptor beta chains from one specimen sequenced in a study of T cells in Graves' hyperthyroidism and ophthalmopathy. Amplified TCR beta CDR3 regions derived from RNA transcripts. Carried out on the TCR CDR3, a first-round RT-PCR used the HTBI primer set. TCRdb itself ran the multiplex PCR reads through MiXCR, one entry per CDR3 protein. The sample includes hundreds of thousands of distinct CDR3 sequences, 15% to 20% of them seen just once. The sequenced sample was blood. The receptors originated from a woman aged 25 to 39 with Graves' hyperthyroidism.

For the CDR3, the DNA is TGTGCCAGCAGGTCCCCGGGACAGGGAGGAACCGGGGAGCTGTTTTTT. It is translated as CASRSPGQGGTGELFF. The V gene is TRBV5-4, the J gene TRBJ2-2, with 9 nucleotides matching TRBD1. CDR3 length equals 16 residues. V gave up 5 bases and J gave up 5 bases; unmatched junction bases: 10. From germline, CDR1 is SGHNT and CDR2 YYREEE (reference sequence).

This clonotype showed up many times. The V and J genes are TRBV10-3 and TRBJ2-1; D could derive from TRBD1 or TRBD2 (6 bases each). Germline V gene sequence: CDR1 ENHRY, CDR2 SYGVKD. Trimming stripped 9 bases from V and 7 bases from J, with 16 bases between. The CDR3 has 13 amino acids. CDR3 loop: CAMRGGGTNEQFF. DNA for the CDR3: TGTGCCATGAGAGGTGGGGGGACAAATGAGCAGTTCTTC.

This clonotype was found many times. For the CDR3, the DNA is TGTGCCAGCAGTTTAGGCCCGGGACAGGGGAGGAGGAGCACTGAAGCTTTCTTT. It translates to CASSLGPGQGRRSTEAFF. J is TRBJ1-1 and V is TRBV28, with 10 bases fitting TRBD1. The CDR3 length is 18 residues. V lost 2 bases, J lost 4 bases, and 13 bases stayed unmatched. Germline lookup yields CDR1 MDHEN and CDR2 SYDVKM.

The sample holds a few counts of this clonotype. The rearrangement links TRBV19 to TRBJ2-1; the match to TRBD2 covers 10 bases. Germline V gene sequence: CDR1 LNHDA, CDR2 SQIVND (reference sequence). V lost 0 bases, J lost 0 bases, and 11 bases stayed unmatched. The CDR3 is made up of 20 amino acids. CDR3 protein: CASSIEGPTVAGGSYNEQFF. The CDR3 DNA reads TGTGCCAGTAGTATAGAGGGCCCAACTGTAGCGGGAGGCTCCTACAATGAGCAGTTCTTC.

This clonotype was counted only a few times. The V call is TRBV9, the J call TRBJ2-2; TRBD1 is a possible D gene (5 bases). Trimming stripped 5 bases from V and 6 bases from J, with 23 bases between. In germline, CDR1 is SGDLS, CDR2 YYNGEE. The CDR3 loop spans 17 amino acids. The CDR3 protein is CASSYRPRRIIPGELFF. The CDR3 nucleotides read TGTGCCAGCAGTTACAGGCCCCGTAGAATTATCCCCGGGGAGCTGTTTTTT.

The rearrangement joins TRBV7-3 to TRBJ2-3; D not certain. The germline V gene has CDR1 SGHTA and CDR2 FQGTGA. The ends were cut back, 4 bases at V and 5 bases at J, with 7 bases in the middle. CDR3 length: 12 amino acids. The CDR3 region is CASSSIGDTQYF. The DNA for the CDR3 is TGTGCCAGCAGCTCCATAGGAGATACGCAGTATTTT.

In its sample, this clonotype was seen a few times. V and J are TRBV9 and TRBJ2-3; 7 bases line up with TRBD2. From germline, CDR1 is SGDLS and CDR2 YYNGEE. With 1 base clipped from V and 6 bases from J, the junction kept 14 bases outside the gene matches. There are 17 residues in the CDR3. The CDR3 is CASSVNPLGLAADTQYF. The CDR3 DNA follows: TGTGCCAGCAGCGTAAATCCCCTAGGGCTAGCGGCGGATACGCAGTATTTT.

The CDR3 bases are TGTGCCGTCGGTAATGAGCAGTTCTTC. It codes for CAVGNEQFF. The chain combines TRBV10-3 with TRBJ2-1; D ambiguous. The CDR3 totals 9 residues. V was shortened by 11 bases and J by 7 bases, with 6 bases between the two germline ends. CDR1 ENHRY and CDR2 SYGVKD come from the germline V gene.

This clonotype occurred many times. The chain carries TRBV2 and TRBJ1-6, with TRBD1 matching 9 bases. Losses at the gene ends were 7 bases for V and 9 bases for J; bases not matched to a gene: 7. Per germline, CDR1 SNHLY and CDR2 FYNNEI. The CDR3 sequence is 14 residues long. The DNA of the CDR3 is TGTGCCAGCACCGGGGACAGGGTGATTTCACCCCTCCACTTT. Translated, it gives CASTGDRVISPLHF.

This clonotype was found many times. The gene calls are TRBV3-1 and TRBJ2-5, with 11 bases identical to TRBD2. The CDR3 covers 16 residues. Germline V gene sequence: CDR1 LGHDT, CDR2 YNNKEL (reference sequence). With V trimmed by 2 bases and J by 3 bases, 5 bases remained unmatched. The CDR3 protein is CASSQPGGLAEETQYF. CDR3 nucleotide sequence: TGTGCCAGCAGCCAACCAGGGGGACTAGCGGAAGAGACCCAGTACTTC.